This record concerns one TCR beta chain sequence. Antigen specificity is unknown. V was trimmed by 6 bases and J by 4 bases, leaving 16 bases between them. There are 14 residues in the CDR3. Germline CDR1 reads LNHDA; CDR2 reads SQIVND (reference sequence). These data are taken from a study of Tregs in tolerant kidney transplant recipients. Using immunoSEQ multiplex PCR, the repertoire was profiled, and TCRdb retains in-frame clones only, with some absent. In the table there are 65,000 to 85,000 clones, about 91% of which are singletons. Findings and limits, study-wide: Biological reproducibility was not directly addressed, but technical replication error appeared minimal.

Recipients received nonmyeloablative bone marrow transplants from related graft donors, with transient mixed chimerism. CD4+CD25+CD127- Tregs, CD4+CD25- non-Tregs, CD4 and CD8 cells were sorted. The chain carries TRBV19 and TRBJ2-7, with D possibly TRBD2 on 6 matching bases. This material consisted of CD4+ T cells from blood (PBMCs), taken 24 months after the transplant. This TCR came from a human patient who received a combined kidney and bone marrow transplant. The graft donor may have given rise to some T cells. The CDR3 DNA is TGTGCCAGTAGCCTACCGGGACTTACTTACGAGCAGTACTTC. Protein product: CASSLPGLTYEQYF.